The clone carrying this TCR beta chain was counted ten times or more. Its specificity is unknown. The source of the sample is a study of early T cells in non-severe SARS-CoV-2 infection. Study overall: Sequencing input comprised bulk RNA from unsorted whole blood; chain pairing was not available.

As part of library construction, unique molecular identifiers were attached to individual cDNA molecules. One entry per CDR3 protein results from TCRdb running MiXCR on the 5' RACE reads. The sample carries around 44,000 distinct CDR3 sequences, approximately 8.1% recorded once. Regarding the study as a whole: Clonotype matching in VDJdb favored anti-spike CD8 responses and did not capture private and CD4 specificities.

Germline V gene lookup returns CDR1 DFQATT and CDR2 SNEGSKA (reference sequence). CDR3 length equals 8 residues. V was trimmed by 8 bases and J by 11 bases, leaving 10 bases between them. This rearrangement joins TRBV20-1 to TRBJ2-7; maybe TRBD2 (5 bases). This clonotype originated in an adult who was a healthcare worker with PCR-confirmed SARS-CoV-2 infection or an uninfected control (not recorded which). Input material: whole blood. The CDR3 region is CSSDGEYF. The CDR3 nucleotides read TGCAGTTCGGACGGGGAGTACTTC.